This paragraph reports one TCR beta chain. Its antigen is unknown. Germline loops: CDR1 SGHRS, CDR2 YFSETQ. With V trimmed by 7 bases and J by 0 bases, 8 bases remained unmatched. The CDR3 sequence is 15 residues long. Sample-barcoded 5' priming and a J-beta primer mix drove a second PCR of about 7 to 11 cycles. TCRdb reprocessed the 5' RACE reads with MiXCR, giving one entry per CDR3 protein. Altogether over 1,500,000 distinct CDR3 sequences are present, roughly 49% being singletons, with the ten largest covering over 2%. These data come from a study of blood T cells in healthy people across ages. Study-level results: The unsorted PBMCs prevented any conclusive comparison of naive versus antigen-experienced cells.

This chain uses TRBV5-1 with TRBJ1-2, with 8 bases that match TRBD1. This receptor was obtained from a woman in her thirties or forties in good health. The sample comprised blood. The CDR3 bases are TGCGCCAGCGGACCGGACAGGGACGCTAACTATGGCTACACCTTC. The encoded protein is CASGPDRDANYGYTF.